The 26 T cell receptor beta chains below were found in one sample sequenced in a study of cytomegalovirus exposure and HLA in healthy donors. PCR used 60 Vbeta primers and 13 Jbeta primers. The data were produced by immunoSEQ multiplex PCR, yet TCRdb's version contains in-frame clones alone and is incomplete. The repertoire holds about 120,000 clones, with around three quarters as singletons. Specimen: PBMCs. These receptors originate from a female donor in good health and CMV-seronegative.

The chain couples TRBV7-9 to TRBJ1-1; 7 positions match TRBD1. V was pared by 3 bases and J by 10 bases, with 5 bases of the junction left unmatched. Looked up from germline, CDR1 is SEHNR and CDR2 is FQNEAQ (reference sequence). CDR3 length: 12 amino acids. Here the CDR3 DNA reads TGTGCCAGCAGCTTCCGACAGGGAGGAGCTTTCTTT. Protein sequence: CASSFRQGGAFF.

The chain employs TRBV12-5 and TRBJ1-1; perhaps TRBD1 as D (6 bases). The V gene lost 4 bases and the J gene lost 4 bases, with 13 bases spanning the gap. The CDR3 sequence is 14 residues long. CDR1 is LGHNT, CDR2 FRNRAP, per germline. The CDR3 region has the DNA TGTGCTAGTGGTTCCGTCAGGGGCTCCACTGAAGCTTTCTTT. Its protein is CASGSVRGSTEAFF. The variable domain in full, completed from reference TRBV12-5 and TRBJ1-1, reads DARVTQTPRHKVTEMGQEVTMRCQPILGHNTVFWYRQTMMQGLELLAYFRNRAPLDDSGMPKDRFSAEMPDATLATLKIQPSEPRDSAVYFCASGSVRGSTEAFFGQGTRLTVV.

The rearrangement links TRBV7-9 to TRBJ1-4, with D possibly matching TRBD1 (6 bases). Germline V gene lookup returns CDR1 SEHNR and CDR2 FQNEAQ (reference sequence). V was clipped by 8 bases and J by 3 bases, with 16 bases between them. The CDR3 totals 15 residues. CDR3 DNA sequence: TGTGCCAGCTCCTTCGCGGGGGCGGCTAATGAAAAACTGTTTTTT. Protein sequence: CASSFAGAANEKLFF.

J is TRBJ2-3 and V is TRBV5-6, with TRBD1 matching 7 bases. V gave up 0 bases and J gave up 6 bases; unmatched junction bases: 7. Germline V gives CDR1 SGHDT, CDR2 YYEEEE. The CDR3 has 15 residues. The CDR3, as DNA: TGTGCCAGCAGCTTGGAAAGGGGGCTGATGGATACGCAGTATTTT. As protein: CASSLERGLMDTQYF.

The chain has TRBV12-5 and TRBJ2-5; the match to TRBD1 covers 9 bases. The J call may be mistaken, given a closer DNA end match to TRBJ2-7. Germline loops: CDR1 LGHNT, CDR2 FRNRAP. This CDR3 is 20 amino acids long. The CDR3 bases are TGTGCTAGTGGTTTGGTACTCTCTGGAATTTCGGGACAGGGACAGTACGAGCAGTACTTC. It is translated as CASGLVLSGISGQGQYEQYF.

The chain recombines TRBV2 with TRBJ2-7, with a possible D match to TRBD1 (6 bases). The V and J ends lost 3 bases and 6 bases respectively, with 15 bases between them. The CDR3 has 14 residues. Germline V gene lookup returns CDR1 SNHLY and CDR2 FYNNEI. CDR3 region: CASSDLGRGGEQYF. The CDR3 DNA is TGTGCCAGCAGTGATCTGGGCAGGGGCGGCGAGCAGTACTTC.

V gene TRBV6-1 combines with J gene TRBJ2-3, with TRBD1 matching over 9 bases. Germline CDR1 reads MNHNS; CDR2 reads SASEGT. The CDR3 covers 16 residues. V lost 4 bases, J lost 4 bases, and 9 bases stayed unmatched. CDR3 nucleotides: TGTGCCAGCAGTGGCCAAGCAAGGACAGGGGCAGATACGCAGTATTTT. Protein sequence: CASSGQARTGADTQYF.

The rearrangement uses TRBV9 and TRBJ1-5; no clear D gene. From germline, CDR1 is SGDLS and CDR2 YYNGEE. Trimming took off 0 bases at V and 9 bases at J, with 10 bases between the two ends. This CDR3 is built from 13 residues. For the CDR3, the DNA is TGTGCCAGCAGCGTAGCCCCAGGTAGGCCCCAGCATTTT. Its translation: CASSVAPGRPQHF.

The CDR3 reads CASSPRLAGGRSSYEQYF. CDR3 nucleotides: TGTGCCAGCAGCCCCAGACTAGCGGGGGGCCGTAGCTCCTACGAGCAGTACTTC. The rearrangement links TRBV7-8 to TRBJ2-5; 13 bases line up with TRBD2. TRBJ2-7 explains the end of the DNA better; the J call may be wrong. Germline values: CDR1 SGHVS, CDR2 FQNEAQ. The CDR3 has 18 amino acids.

This chain connects TRBV7-2 to TRBJ1-2; D may be TRBD1 (6 bases). Germline CDR1 SGHTA, CDR2 FQGNSA. CDR3 length: 15 amino acids. Trimming took off 5 bases at V and 4 bases at J, with 17 bases between the two ends. CDR3 loop: CASSLVQGNVYGYTF. CDR3 DNA: TGTGCCAGCAGCCTTGTACAGGGTAACGTCTATGGCTACACCTTC.

This chain's CDR3 is CASSKTSDEQYF. For the CDR3, the DNA is TGTGCCAGCAGCAAGACTAGCGACGAGCAGTACTTC. The chain joins TRBV13 to TRBJ2-7; 8 nucleotides line up with TRBD2. CDR3 length: 12 amino acids. The V and J ends lost 5 bases and 5 bases, in that order; junction bases with no gene match: 2. Germline V lookup: CDR1 PRHDT, CDR2 FYEKMQ (reference sequence).

Comment on this clone: Germline is not matched at one junction end, which may reflect a read error. V usage is TRBV7-9 and J usage is TRBJ2-7, with unresolved D. CDR1 and CDR2 (germline): SEHNR, FQNEAQ (reference sequence). The CDR3 totals 12 residues. Here the CDR3 DNA reads TGTTCCAGCAGCCCTAGCTCCTACGAGCAGTACTTC. Protein: CSSSPSSYEQYF.

The chain recombines TRBV4-2 with TRBJ2-1, with a tentative D call TRBD2 (7 bases). CDR3 size: 16 residues. Germline V gene sequence: CDR1 LGHNA, CDR2 YNFKEQ. Trimming left V 0 bases short and J 6 bases short, with 15 bases between. The CDR3 sequence is CASSQERGGGFNEQFF. In DNA, the CDR3 is TGTGCCAGCAGCCAAGAGAGGGGGGGCGGATTCAATGAGCAGTTCTTC.

Note on this clone: A much larger clone lies one base from this, so it may be a read error. V is TRBV2 and J is TRBJ1-1; weak D call: TRBD1 (5 bases). V was clipped by 6 bases and J by 0 bases, with 8 bases between them. Germline CDR1 SNHLY, CDR2 FYNNEI. The CDR3 is 13 amino acids. The CDR3 DNA follows: TGTGCCAGCAGCCAGACAGTGAACACTGAAGCTTTCTTT. It yields the protein CASSQTVNTEAFF.

In its sample, this clone was seen a few times. The V gene is TRBV5-4, the J gene TRBJ1-1, with 10 bases matching TRBD1. Germline V gene sequence: CDR1 SGHNT, CDR2 YYREEE (reference sequence). This CDR3 is built from 12 residues. V was pared by 2 bases and J by 11 bases, with 3 bases of the junction left unmatched. For the CDR3, the DNA is TGTGCCAGCAGCTTTGACAGGGGGCAGGCTTTCTTT. Translated, it gives CASSFDRGQAFF.

This clone has only one observation. This chain connects TRBV19 to TRBJ2-3; TRBD1 matches at 9 bases. CDR1 and CDR2 from the germline V gene are LNHDA and SQIVND (reference sequence). The ends lost 0 bases at V and 4 bases at J; junction bases unmatched: 11. The CDR3 loop spans 18 amino acids. CDR3 in amino acids: CASSIDHLGQGFADTQYF. The CDR3 bases are TGTGCCAGTAGTATAGATCACTTGGGACAGGGTTTTGCAGATACGCAGTATTTT.

This clone was observed a few times. The chain couples TRBV5-1 to TRBJ1-1, with D hard to call. V gave up 0 bases and J gave up 2 bases, with 8 bases separating them. Germline lookup yields CDR1 SGHRS and CDR2 YFSETQ. The CDR3 is made up of 14 amino acids. The CDR3 spells CASSLARVNTEAFF. In DNA, the CDR3 is TGCGCCAGCAGCTTGGCCCGGGTTAACACTGAAGCTTTCTTT.

The chain combines TRBV27 with TRBJ1-5; a weak D match, TRBD1 (6 bases). Trimming shortened V by 5 bases and J by 8 bases, and 16 bases separated the two germline ends. Germline V gene data show CDR1 as MNHEY and CDR2 as SMNVEV (reference sequence). The length of the CDR3 is 14 residues. The chain's CDR3 is CASSPRGPREPQHF. The CDR3 DNA is TGTGCCAGCAGTCCCAGGGGCCCAAGGGAGCCCCAGCATTTT.

This chain uses TRBV6-1 with TRBJ1-2; maybe TRBD1 (6 bases). Germline-derived CDR1 and CDR2 are MNHNS and SASEGT. The CDR3 runs to 13 residues. V was cut by 6 bases and J by 6 bases, with 14 bases left in between. CDR3 protein: CASRATGLNGYTF. CDR3 DNA sequence: TGTGCCAGCAGGGCTACAGGGTTGAATGGCTACACCTTC.

This clone was seen just once. The V gene is TRBV19, the J gene TRBJ1-2, with D hard to call. This CDR3 comprises 15 residues. V was shortened by 7 bases and J by 0 bases, with 15 bases between the two germline ends. Germline values: CDR1 LNHDA, CDR2 SQIVND (reference sequence). In DNA, the CDR3 is TGTGCCAGTATTAAACAAGGAGCCACTAACTATGGCTACACCTTC. The encoded protein is CASIKQGATNYGYTF.

This clone has only a few counts. The genes are TRBV18 and TRBJ1-6, with TRBD1 as a possible D gene (5 bases). This CDR3 contains 14 residues. Trimming took off 4 bases at V and 7 bases at J, with 11 bases between the two ends. Germline CDR1 is KGHSH and CDR2 is LQKENI. The CDR3 region has the DNA TGTGCCAGCTCACGGGGGGGAGAGAATTCACCCCTCCACTTT. The encoded protein is CASSRGGENSPLHF.

The V gene is TRBV6-6, the J gene TRBJ2-7, with a weak D call TRBD2 (6 bases). Trimming pared 2 bases from V and 3 bases from J, leaving 14 bases between. This CDR3 spans 15 amino acids. The germline CDR1 and CDR2 sequences are MNHNY and SVGAGI (reference sequence). The CDR3 loop reads CASSYGLARNYEQYF. The CDR3 coding sequence is TGTGCCAGCAGTTACGGCCTAGCGAGAAACTACGAGCAGTACTTC.

This clone was seen once. CDR3 in DNA: TGTGCCAGCGTGGATGGGACAGGGGGCTCTACAACTAATGAAAAACTGTTTTTT. Its translation is CASVDGTGGSTTNEKLFF. This chain uses TRBV2 with TRBJ1-4, with 12 positions matching TRBD1. The junction had 10 bases not matched to a gene; V was cut back by 8 bases and J by 0 bases. Germline lookup yields CDR1 SNHLY and CDR2 FYNNEI. The length of the CDR3 is 18 residues.

The table lists this clone with a few counts. The V gene is TRBV28, the J gene TRBJ1-4; TRBD1 aligns across 7 bases. The germline gives CDR1 MDHEN, CDR2 SYDVKM. The V gene end was trimmed by 4 bases and the J gene end by 8 bases; junction bases not matched to a gene: 10. CDR3 length equals 15 residues. CDR3 amino acids: CASSSAEGAQEKLFF. The CDR3 DNA reads as TGTGCCAGCAGTTCCGCGGAGGGGGCGCAGGAAAAACTGTTTTTT.

In its sample, this clone was seen once. At one boundary the junction diverges from the germline segment, which might be a read error. In DNA form, the CDR3 reads TGCGCCAGCAGCCGGGTACGACTAGCGGGGGGGAGAGTCACATATACGCAGTATTTT. Its protein product is CASSRVRLAGGRVTYTQYF. This chain connects TRBV4-1 to TRBJ2-3, with 14 bases matching TRBD2. CDR3 length: 19 amino acids. Germline lookup yields CDR1 MGHRA and CDR2 YSYEKL.

This chain links TRBV5-1 with TRBJ2-1, with unresolved D. Germline values: CDR1 SGHRS, CDR2 YFSETQ. The CDR3 loop spans 12 amino acids. V gave up 0 bases and J gave up 7 bases, with 5 bases separating them. The CDR3 region is CASSLARNEQFF. CDR3 bases: TGCGCCAGCAGCTTGGCCAGGAATGAGCAGTTCTTC.